The TCR beta chain described here comes from a study of identical twins. Overall study results and limits: Not following the same donors, the study drew its conclusions from cross-sectional statistical analysis.

A universal primer site was added by template switching, and unique molecular identifiers were carried by the cDNA. TCRdb itself ran the 5' RACE reads through MiXCR, one entry per CDR3 protein. The sample holds roughly 290,000 distinct CDR3 sequences, 8% to 9% seen once. Many counts were recorded for this clonotype. Its antigen is currently unknown. The V end lost 1 base, the J end lost 0 bases, and 8 bases lay between the germline ends. Germline CDR1 is LGHDT and CDR2 is YNNKEL (reference sequence). The CDR3 totals 15 residues. These data also featured in a second study, about yellow fever vaccine responses in identical twins.

This sequence was found in a woman aged 18-29 years in good health. The chain carries TRBV3-1 and TRBJ2-3; D unclear. The sequenced material came from memory (CD45RO+) T cells sorted from blood. CDR3 region: CASSQGGISTDTQYF. The CDR3 region has the DNA TGTGCCAGCAGCCAAGGGGGAATAAGCACAGATACGCAGTATTTT.